The T cell receptor beta chain described here comes from a study of T cell repertoires in cytomegalovirus infection. The J segment lost 7 bases and the V segment lost 3 bases, leaving 7 bases of the junction unmatched. The CDR3 covers 15 residues. Germline-derived CDR1 and CDR2 are MNHNS and SASEGT. In this sample, this clonotype turned up a few times. What it binds is not known. One entry per CDR3 protein results from TCRdb running MiXCR on the reads. The data hold around 900,000 distinct CDR3 sequences, with around 32% observed a single time. This sequence was found in a human donor in good health (CMV status not recorded). Some clones in this sample may be carry-over from other donors' samples. The source was cultured CD8+ T cells from PBMCs, collected from culture after CMV antigen stimulation. This rearrangement joins TRBV6-1 to TRBJ2-7; 12 bases are a match to TRBD1. The CDR3 DNA reads TGTGCCAGCAGTGACCGGGACAGGGGGCCGCGGGAGCAGTACGTC. This codes for CASSDRDRGPREQYV.